This paragraph reports one T cell receptor (beta chain). In germline, CDR1 is SNHLY, CDR2 FYNNEI. The V gene lost 5 bases and the J gene lost 8 bases, with 10 bases spanning the gap. The CDR3 spans 13 residues. TCRdb used MiXCR to reprocess the RT-PCR reads, holding one entry per CDR3 protein. The sample lists more than 600,000 distinct CDR3 sequences; about 14% were seen once. The clonotype was recovered from a female donor in good health, serving as a healthy control. The sequenced sample was memory CD4+ T cells from blood. The V gene is TRBV2, the J gene TRBJ1-6; unclear D gene. As DNA, the CDR3 is TGTGCCAGCAGTCCGCAGCCCCATTCACCCCTCCACTTT. It translates to CASSPQPHSPLHF.